This T cell receptor beta chain was documented in a study of blood T cell repertoires in COVID-19. The assay was immunoSEQ multiplex PCR, and TCRdb's table has in-frame clones only and misses some. The table has some 250,000 clones, around 81% seen once. The sample comprised peripheral blood. This TCR came from a man aged 30 to 39 who had recovered from COVID-19.

The CDR3 DNA follows: TGTGCCAGCAGTTGGAACAGGGGAGGCACTGAAGCTTTCTTT. Translation gives CASSWNRGGTEAFF. The rearrangement links TRBV6-5 to TRBJ1-1; 7 positions match TRBD1. The V gene's germline CDR1 is MNHEY and CDR2 SVGAGI. The CDR3 has 14 residues. Unmatched junction bases numbered 6, after V lost 4 bases and J lost 4 bases.